A single TCR beta chain is shown here with its context. Its antigen is as yet unknown. The repertoire was sequenced with immunoSEQ multiplex PCR; TCRdb's copy has only in-frame clones and lacks some. The data contain some 79,000 clones, 88% of them singletons. This sample is drawn from a study of OX40 agonist ivuxolimab in advanced cancers. The overall study: The treatment was a fully human IgG2 OX40 agonist, ivuxolimab.

General study results and limits: A proportion of nonresponders additionally exhibited low normalized T-cell clonal expansion. CD4+ T cells averaged fewer expanded clones than CD8+ T cells.

With autoimmune disease history or systemic immunosuppression, patients were excluded. The germline gives CDR1 MDHEN, CDR2 SYDVKM. The CDR3 sequence is 16 residues long. With V trimmed by 5 bases and J by 5 bases, 9 bases remained unmatched. The chain couples TRBV28 to TRBJ2-2, with TRBD2 matching over 9 bases. Sequences were derived from CD4+ or CD8+ T cells sorted from blood, sampled in a trial of the OX40 agonist ivuxolimab. The source is an adult with an advanced solid tumor such as melanoma, head and neck, liver or kidney cancer. CDR3 sequence (DNA): TGTGCCAGCAGTCCTAGCGGGACTAGGAATACCGGGGAGCTGTTTTTT. It codes for CASSPSGTRNTGELFF.